This TCR beta chain was profiled in a study of blood T cell repertoires in COVID-19. Looking at the study overall: T cells, B-cell-depleted T cells, or PBMCs provided the cDNA or gDNA that served as material.

Losses at the gene ends were 1 base for V and 7 bases for J; bases not matched to a gene: 7. The CDR3 runs to 15 residues. Germline V lookup: CDR1 SGHNT, CDR2 YYREEE (reference sequence). Seattle patients were enrolled while actively infected and followed longitudinally. Authors' data handling: By means of reference gene primer amplification, nucleated cell counts were estimated. Repertoires were generated with immunoSEQ multiplex PCR, while TCRdb's copy carries only in-frame clones and drops some. Clone size and V and J calls were adopted from that table, with D and trimming inferred from the DNA. The table includes about 260,000 clones, about nine tenths detected once.

The receptor comes from a woman in her 30s with COVID-19, enrolled during active disease. The source material was peripheral blood. This chain connects TRBV5-4 to TRBJ2-7, with 11 nucleotides matching TRBD1. The CDR3 DNA reads TGTGCCAGCAGCTTGTGGACAGGGGGCGCGAGTGAGCAGTACTTC. This sequence encodes CASSLWTGGASEQYF.